What follows is one TCR beta chain and its context. Per the original data handling: Estimated nucleated cell counts came from reference gene primer amplification. Some clones are missing from TCRdb's copy, which holds only in-frame ones; the method was immunoSEQ multiplex PCR. V and J calls and clone size are copied from that table; D and trimming were computed from the DNA. The data show under 130,000 clones, roughly 90% seen once. The sample originates from a study of blood T cell repertoires in COVID-19. On the study more broadly: Whether acute or convalescent, the COVID-19 samples came from the United States, Italy and Spain. T cells, B-cell-depleted T cells, or PBMCs provided the cDNA or gDNA that served as material.

CDR3 length: 14 amino acids. Sequenced: peripheral blood. This chain uses TRBV1 with TRBJ2-7; TRBD1 is the table's D call and was not checked against the DNA. TRBV1 is assigned pseudogene status. The receptor's source is a human donor in a cohort sampled during active COVID-19. The CDR3 protein is CTSSQQQGMDEQYF. Written as DNA, the CDR3 is TGCACCAGCAGCCAGCAACAGGGGATGGACGAGCAGTACTTC.